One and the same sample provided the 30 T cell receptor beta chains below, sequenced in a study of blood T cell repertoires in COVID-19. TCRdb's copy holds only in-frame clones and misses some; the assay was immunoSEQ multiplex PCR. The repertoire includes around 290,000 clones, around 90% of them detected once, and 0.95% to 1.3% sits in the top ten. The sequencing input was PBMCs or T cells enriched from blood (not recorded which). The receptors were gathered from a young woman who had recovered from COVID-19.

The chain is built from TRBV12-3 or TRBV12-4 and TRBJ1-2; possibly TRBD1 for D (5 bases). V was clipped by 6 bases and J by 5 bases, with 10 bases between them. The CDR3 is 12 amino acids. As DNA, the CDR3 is TGTGCCAGCAGGACAGTCCCTTATGGCTACACCTTC. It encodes CASRTVPYGYTF.

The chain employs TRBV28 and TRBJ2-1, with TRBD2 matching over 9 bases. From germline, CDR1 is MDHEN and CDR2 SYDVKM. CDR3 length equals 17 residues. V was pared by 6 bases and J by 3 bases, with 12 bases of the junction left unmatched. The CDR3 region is CASSLVAREGVYNEQFF. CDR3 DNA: TGTGCCAGCAGCCTGGTAGCGCGGGAGGGGGTCTACAATGAGCAGTTCTTC.

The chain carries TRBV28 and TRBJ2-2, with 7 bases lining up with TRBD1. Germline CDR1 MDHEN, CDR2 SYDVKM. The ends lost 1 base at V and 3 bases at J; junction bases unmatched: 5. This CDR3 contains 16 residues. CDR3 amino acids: CASSLSDRWDTGELFF. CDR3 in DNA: TGTGCCAGCAGTTTATCGGACAGGTGGGACACCGGGGAGCTGTTTTTT.

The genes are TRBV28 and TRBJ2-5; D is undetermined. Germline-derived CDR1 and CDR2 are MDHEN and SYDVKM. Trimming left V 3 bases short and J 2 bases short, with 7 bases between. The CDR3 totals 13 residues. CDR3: CASSFTRQETQYF. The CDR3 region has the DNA TGTGCCAGCAGTTTCACTCGACAAGAGACCCAGTACTTC.

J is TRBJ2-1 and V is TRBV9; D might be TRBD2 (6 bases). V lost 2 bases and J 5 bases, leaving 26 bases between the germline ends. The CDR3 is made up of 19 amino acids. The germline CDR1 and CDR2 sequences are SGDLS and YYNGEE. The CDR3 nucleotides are TGTGCCAGCAGCGTCCATGAGCTAAAGTGGACTAAAGAGAACAATGAGCAGTTCTTC. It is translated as CASSVHELKWTKENNEQFF.

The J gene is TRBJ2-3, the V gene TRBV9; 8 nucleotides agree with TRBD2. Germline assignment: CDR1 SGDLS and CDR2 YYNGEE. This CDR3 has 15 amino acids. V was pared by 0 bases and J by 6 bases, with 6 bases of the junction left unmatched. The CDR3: CASSVVGREGDTQYF. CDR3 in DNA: TGTGCCAGCAGCGTAGTCGGGAGGGAGGGGGATACGCAGTATTTT. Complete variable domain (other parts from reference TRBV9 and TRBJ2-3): DSGVTQTPKHLITATGQRVTLRCSPRSGDLSVYWYQQSLDQGLQFLIQYYNGEERAKGNILERFSAQQFPDLHSELNLSSLELGDSALYFCASSVVGREGDTQYFGPGTRLTVL.

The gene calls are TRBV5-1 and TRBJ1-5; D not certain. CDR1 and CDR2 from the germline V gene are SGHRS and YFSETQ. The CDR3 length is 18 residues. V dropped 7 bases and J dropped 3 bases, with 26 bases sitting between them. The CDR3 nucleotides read TGCGCCAGCCAGGTCCCGAAACGAGGGAGTAGTAACAATCAGCCCCAGCATTTT. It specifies CASQVPKRGSSNNQPQHF.

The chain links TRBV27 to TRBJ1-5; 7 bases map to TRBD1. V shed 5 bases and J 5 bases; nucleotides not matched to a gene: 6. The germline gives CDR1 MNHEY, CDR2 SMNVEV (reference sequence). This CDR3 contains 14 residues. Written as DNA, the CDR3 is TGTGCCAGCAGTCAGACACAGGGGCATCAGCCCCAGCATTTT. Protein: CASSQTQGHQPQHF.

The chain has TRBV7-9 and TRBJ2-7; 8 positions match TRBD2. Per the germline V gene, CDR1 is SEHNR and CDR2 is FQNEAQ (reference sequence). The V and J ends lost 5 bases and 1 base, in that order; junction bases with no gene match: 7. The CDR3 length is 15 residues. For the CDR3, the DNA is TGTGCCAGCAGCCCCCTTAGCGGGACGTCCTACGAGCAGTACTTC. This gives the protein CASSPLSGTSYEQYF.

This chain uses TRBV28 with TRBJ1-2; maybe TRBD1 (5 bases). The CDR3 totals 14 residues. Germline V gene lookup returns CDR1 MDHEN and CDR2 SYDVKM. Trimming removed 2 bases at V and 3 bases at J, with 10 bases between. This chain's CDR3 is CASSLGRGYYGYTF. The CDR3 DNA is TGTGCCAGCAGTTTAGGAAGGGGCTACTATGGCTACACCTTC.

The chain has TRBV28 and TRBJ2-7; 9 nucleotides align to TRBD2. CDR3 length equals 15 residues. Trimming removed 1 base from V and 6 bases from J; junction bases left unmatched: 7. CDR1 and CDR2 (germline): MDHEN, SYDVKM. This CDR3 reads CASSLFASGNVEQYF. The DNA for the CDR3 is TGTGCCAGCAGTTTATTTGCTAGCGGGAATGTCGAGCAGTACTTC.

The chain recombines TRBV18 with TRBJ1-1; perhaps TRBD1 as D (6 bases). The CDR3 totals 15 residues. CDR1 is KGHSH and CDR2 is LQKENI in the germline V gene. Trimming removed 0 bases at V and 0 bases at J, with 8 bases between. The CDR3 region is CASSPPGTMNTEAFF. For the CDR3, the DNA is TGTGCCAGCTCACCACCCGGGACAATGAACACTGAAGCTTTCTTT.

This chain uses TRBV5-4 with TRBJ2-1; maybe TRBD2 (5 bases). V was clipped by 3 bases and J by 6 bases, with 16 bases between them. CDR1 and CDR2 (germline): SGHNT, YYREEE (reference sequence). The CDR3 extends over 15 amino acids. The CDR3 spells CASSSTGLGGNEQFF. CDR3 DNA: TGTGCCAGCAGCTCGACTGGGCTAGGAGGCAATGAGCAGTTCTTC.

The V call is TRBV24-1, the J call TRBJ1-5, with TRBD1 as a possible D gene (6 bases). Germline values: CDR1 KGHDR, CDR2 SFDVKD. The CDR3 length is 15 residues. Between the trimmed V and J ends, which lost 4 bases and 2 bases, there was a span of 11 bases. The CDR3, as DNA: TGTGCCACCAGTGACCCCAGGACAGGCAATCAGCCCCAGCATTTT. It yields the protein CATSDPRTGNQPQHF.

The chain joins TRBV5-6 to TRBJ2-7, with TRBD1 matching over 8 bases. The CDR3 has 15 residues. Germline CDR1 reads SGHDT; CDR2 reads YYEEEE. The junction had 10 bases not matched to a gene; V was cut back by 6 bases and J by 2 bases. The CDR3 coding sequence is TGTGCCAGCACCTTAGGGACGGACAGGGCCTACGAGCAGTACTTC. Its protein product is CASTLGTDRAYEQYF.

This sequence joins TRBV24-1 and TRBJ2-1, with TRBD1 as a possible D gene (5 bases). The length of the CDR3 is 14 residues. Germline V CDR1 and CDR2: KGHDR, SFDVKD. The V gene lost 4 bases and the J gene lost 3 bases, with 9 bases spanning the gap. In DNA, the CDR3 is TGTGCCACCAGTGAGTGGGGCCACTACAATGAGCAGTTCTTC. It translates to CATSEWGHYNEQFF.

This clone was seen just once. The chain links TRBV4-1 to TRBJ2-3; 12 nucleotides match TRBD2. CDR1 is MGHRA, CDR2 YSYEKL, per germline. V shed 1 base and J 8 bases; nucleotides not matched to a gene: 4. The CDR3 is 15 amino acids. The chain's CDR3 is CASSQGLAGVGTQYF. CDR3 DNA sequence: TGCGCCAGCAGCCAAGGACTAGCGGGAGTGGGTACGCAGTATTTT.

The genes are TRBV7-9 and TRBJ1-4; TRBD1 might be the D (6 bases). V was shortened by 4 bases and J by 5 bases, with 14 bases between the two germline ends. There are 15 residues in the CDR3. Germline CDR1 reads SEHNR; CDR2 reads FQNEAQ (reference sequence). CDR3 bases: TGTGCCAGCAGCTCCCAGGACAGCCGGAATGAAAAACTGTTTTTT. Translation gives CASSSQDSRNEKLFF.

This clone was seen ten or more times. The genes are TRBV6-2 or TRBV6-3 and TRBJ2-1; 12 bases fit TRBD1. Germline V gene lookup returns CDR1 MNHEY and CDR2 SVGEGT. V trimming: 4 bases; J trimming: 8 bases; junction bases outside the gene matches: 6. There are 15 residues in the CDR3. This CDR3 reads CASSSGTGGWDEQFF. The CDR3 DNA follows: TGTGCCAGCAGTTCCGGGACAGGGGGCTGGGATGAGCAGTTCTTC.

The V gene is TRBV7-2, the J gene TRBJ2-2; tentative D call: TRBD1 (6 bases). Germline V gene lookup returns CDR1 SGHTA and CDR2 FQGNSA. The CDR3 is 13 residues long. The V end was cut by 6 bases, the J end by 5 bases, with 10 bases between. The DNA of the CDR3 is TGTGCCAGCAGTCCAGGGGTAACCGGGGAGCTGTTTTTT. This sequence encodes CASSPGVTGELFF. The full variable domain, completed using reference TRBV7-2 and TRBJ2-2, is GAGVSQSPSNKVTEKGKDVELRCDPISGHTALYWYRQSLGQGLEFLIYFQGNSAPDKSGLPSDRFSAERTGGSVSTLTIQRTQQEDSAVYLCASSPGVTGELFFGEGSRLTVL.

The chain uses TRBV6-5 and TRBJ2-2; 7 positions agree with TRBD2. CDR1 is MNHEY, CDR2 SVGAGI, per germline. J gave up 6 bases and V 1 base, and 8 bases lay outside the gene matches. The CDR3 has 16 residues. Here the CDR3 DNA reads TGTGCCAGCAGTTACTGGGCGGGAGCGAAGCCCGGGGAGCTGTTTTTT. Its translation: CASSYWAGAKPGELFF.

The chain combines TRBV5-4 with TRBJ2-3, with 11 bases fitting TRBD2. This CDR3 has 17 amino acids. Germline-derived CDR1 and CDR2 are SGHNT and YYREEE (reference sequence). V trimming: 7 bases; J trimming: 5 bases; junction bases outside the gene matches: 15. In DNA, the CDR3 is TGTGCCAGCTCGTCACCGTCTAGCGGGAGGTCCCTAGATACGCAGTATTTT. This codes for CASSSPSSGRSLDTQYF.

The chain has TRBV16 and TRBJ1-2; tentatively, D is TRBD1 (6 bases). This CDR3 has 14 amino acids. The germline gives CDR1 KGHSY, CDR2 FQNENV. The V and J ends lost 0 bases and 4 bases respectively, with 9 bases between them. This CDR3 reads CASSQSQGGYGYTF. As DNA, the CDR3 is TGTGCCAGCAGCCAATCCCAAGGGGGCTATGGCTACACCTTC.

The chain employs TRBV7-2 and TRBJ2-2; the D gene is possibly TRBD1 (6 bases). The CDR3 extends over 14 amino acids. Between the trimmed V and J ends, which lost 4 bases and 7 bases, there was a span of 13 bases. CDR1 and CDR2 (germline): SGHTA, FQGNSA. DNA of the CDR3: TGTGCCAGCAGCTCGAGTGGGGGCGTCGGGGAGCTGTTTTTT. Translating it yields CASSSSGGVGELFF. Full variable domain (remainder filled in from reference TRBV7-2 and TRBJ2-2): GAGVSQSPSNKVTEKGKDVELRCDPISGHTALYWYRQSLGQGLEFLIYFQGNSAPDKSGLPSDRFSAERTGGSVSTLTIQRTQQEDSAVYLCASSSSGGVGELFFGEGSRLTVL.

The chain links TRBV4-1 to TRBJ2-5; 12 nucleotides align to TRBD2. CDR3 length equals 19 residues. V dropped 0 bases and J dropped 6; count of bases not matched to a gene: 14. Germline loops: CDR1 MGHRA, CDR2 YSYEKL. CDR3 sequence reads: CASSQDATSGSVSGKTQYF. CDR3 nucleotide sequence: TGCGCCAGCAGCCAAGATGCGACTAGCGGGAGTGTCAGCGGTAAGACCCAGTACTTC.

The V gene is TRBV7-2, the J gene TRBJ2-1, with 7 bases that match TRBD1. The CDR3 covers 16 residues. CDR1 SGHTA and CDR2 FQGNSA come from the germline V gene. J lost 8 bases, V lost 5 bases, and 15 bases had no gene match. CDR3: CASSPRGQLSGHEQFF. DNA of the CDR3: TGTGCCAGCAGCCCCCGGGGACAGCTGAGCGGCCATGAGCAGTTCTTC.

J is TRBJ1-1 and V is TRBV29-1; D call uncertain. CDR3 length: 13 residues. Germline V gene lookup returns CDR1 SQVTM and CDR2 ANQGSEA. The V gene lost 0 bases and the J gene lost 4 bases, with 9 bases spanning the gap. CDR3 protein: CSVEDGEGTEAFF. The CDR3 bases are TGCAGCGTTGAAGACGGGGAAGGCACTGAAGCTTTCTTT.

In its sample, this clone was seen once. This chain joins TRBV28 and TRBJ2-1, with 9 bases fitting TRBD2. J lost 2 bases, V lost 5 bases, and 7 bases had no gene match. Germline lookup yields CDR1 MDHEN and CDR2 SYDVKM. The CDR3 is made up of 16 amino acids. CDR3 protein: CASSIPLAGPYNEQFF. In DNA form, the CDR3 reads TGTGCCAGCAGTATACCTCTAGCGGGACCCTACAATGAGCAGTTCTTC.

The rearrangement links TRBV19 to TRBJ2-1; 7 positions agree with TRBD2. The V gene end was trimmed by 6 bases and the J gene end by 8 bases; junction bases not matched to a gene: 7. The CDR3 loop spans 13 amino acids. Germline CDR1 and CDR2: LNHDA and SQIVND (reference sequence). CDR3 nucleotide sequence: TGTGCCAGTAGGGTCTTGGGGGGGGATGAGCAGTTCTTC. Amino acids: CASRVLGGDEQFF.

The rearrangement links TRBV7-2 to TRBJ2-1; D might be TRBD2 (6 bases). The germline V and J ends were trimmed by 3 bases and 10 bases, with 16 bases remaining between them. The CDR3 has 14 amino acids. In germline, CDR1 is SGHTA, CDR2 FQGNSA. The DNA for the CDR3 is TGTGCCAGCAGCTTCAGAACGCGGGGCGGGGAGCAGTTCTTC. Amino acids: CASSFRTRGGEQFF.